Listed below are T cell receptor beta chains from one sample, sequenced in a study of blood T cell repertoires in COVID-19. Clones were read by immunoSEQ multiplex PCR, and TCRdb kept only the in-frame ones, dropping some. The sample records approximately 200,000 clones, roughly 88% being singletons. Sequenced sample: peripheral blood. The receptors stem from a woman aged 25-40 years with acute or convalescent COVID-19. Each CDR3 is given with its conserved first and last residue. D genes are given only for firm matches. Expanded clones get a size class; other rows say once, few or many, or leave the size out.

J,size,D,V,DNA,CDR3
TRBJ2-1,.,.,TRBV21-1,TGTGCCAGCAGCAAACCCGGGACAGGGGAAGGTAATGAGCAGTTCTTC,CASSKPGTGEGNEQFF
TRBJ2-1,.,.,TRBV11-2,TGTGCCAGCAGCTTAGTTTTGGCCTCCAATGAGCAGTTCTTC,CASSLVLASNEQFF
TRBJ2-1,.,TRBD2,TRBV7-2,TGTGCCAGCAGCACGCCCCACCCGGGACTAGCGGGAAACAATGAGCAGTTCTTC,CASSTPHPGLAGNNEQFF
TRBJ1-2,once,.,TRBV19,TGTGCCAGTAGTTCTTATACAGGGTTTAACTATGGCTACACCTTC,CASSSYTGFNYGYTF
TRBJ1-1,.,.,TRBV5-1,TGCGCCAGCAGCTCTATACTGACAGCGAACACTGAAGCTTTCTTT,CASSSILTANTEAFF
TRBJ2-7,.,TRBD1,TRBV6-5,TGTGCCAGCCCCAGGGGGTACGAGCAGTACTTC,CASPRGYEQYF
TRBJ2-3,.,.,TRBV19,TGTGCCAGTAGGGTCGGTTCTACAGATACGCAGTATTTT,CASRVGSTDTQYF
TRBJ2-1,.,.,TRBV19,TGTGCCAGTAGCGAGACTAGGGGCAATGAGCAGTTCTTC,CASSETRGNEQFF
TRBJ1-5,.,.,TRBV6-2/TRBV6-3,TGTGCCAGCAGTTCGCAGGGGATCTATCAGCCCCAGCATTTT,CASSSQGIYQPQHF
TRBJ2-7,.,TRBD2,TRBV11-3,TGTGCCAGCACCGGACGGGGACTAGCGGGAGGCGATCCCTTC,CASTGRGLAGGDPF
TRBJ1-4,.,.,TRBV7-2,TGTGCCAGCAGCCCGGGGGCAACTAATGAAAAACTGTTTTTT,CASSPGATNEKLFF
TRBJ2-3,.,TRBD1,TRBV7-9,TGTGCCATCCGGACAGGGCCCCCCACAGATACGCAGTATTTT,CAIRTGPPTDTQYF
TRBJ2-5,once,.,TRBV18,TGTGCCAGCTACAAAAACGGGAAAGAGACCCAGTACTTC,CASYKNGKETQYF
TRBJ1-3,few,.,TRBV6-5,TGTGCCAGCAGTTACCCATACAGGGTGCAGGGAAACACCATATATTTT,CASSYPYRVQGNTIYF
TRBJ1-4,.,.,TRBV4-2,TGTGCCAGCAGCCAAGAAGGGGTCGCGAGAAAACTGTTTTTT,CASSQEGVARKLFF
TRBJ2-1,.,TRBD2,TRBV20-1,TGCAGTGCTAGTCTCGCGGGAGTAATGTCCGAACACCAATATAGGTTCTTC,CSASLAGVMSEHQYRFF
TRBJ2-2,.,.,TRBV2,TGTGCCAGCAGTGTTCAGGTCGGCCCGACGGGGGAGCTGTTTTTT,CASSVQVGPTGELFF
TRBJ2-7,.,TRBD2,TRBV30,TGTGCCTGGAGCATAGGGACTAGCGGAAACTACGAGCAGTACTTC,CAWSIGTSGNYEQYF
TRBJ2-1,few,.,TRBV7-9,TGTGCCAGCAGCCTAAACAATGAGCAGTTCTTC,CASSLNNEQFF
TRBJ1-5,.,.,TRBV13,TGTGCCAGCAGCTTAGAAAGGGGTCAGCCCCAGCATTTT,CASSLERGQPQHF
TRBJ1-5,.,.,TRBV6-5,TGTGCCAGCAGTTACATCGAGCCCCAGCATTTT,CASSYIEPQHF
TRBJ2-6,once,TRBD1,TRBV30,TGTGCCTGGAGTGTCACCCCGGGACAGGGGAGGACTGGGGCCAACGTCCTGACTTTC,CAWSVTPGQGRTGANVLTF
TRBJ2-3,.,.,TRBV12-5,TGTGCTAGTGGGCCCCGCGGGACCGCCATCGTCGGGCAGTATTTT,CASGPRGTAIVGQYF
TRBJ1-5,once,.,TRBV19,TGTGCCAGTACACGGGGGGCGCTGGACAGTCAGCCCCAGCATTTT,CASTRGALDSQPQHF